One and the same sample provided the 3 T cell receptor beta chains below, sequenced in a study of blood T cell repertoires in COVID-19. Assay: immunoSEQ multiplex PCR; the TCRdb copy retains only in-frame clones and omits some. The profile shows some 150,000 clones, approximately 90% of them singletons. The sample consisted of peripheral blood. These receptors were collected from a woman aged 70-85 years with acute or convalescent COVID-19.

The CDR3 nucleotides are TGTGCCAGCGCCCGATCGACAGGAGTGAACACTGAAGCTTTCTTT. Protein: CASARSTGVNTEAFF. The genes are TRBV25-1 and TRBJ1-1, with a possible D match to TRBD1 (6 bases). The germline gives CDR1 MGHDK, CDR2 SYGVNS. Trimming stripped 8 bases from V and 0 bases from J, with 16 bases between. This CDR3 comprises 15 residues.

This clone was observed once. A junction end diverges from the germline sequence, so it may reflect a read error. This chain joins TRBV10-1 and TRBJ1-5, with D unresolved. The CDR3 contains 14 residues. Per germline, CDR1 WNHNN and CDR2 SYGVQD (reference sequence). This CDR3 reads CTRTRGVENQPQHF. The CDR3 coding sequence is TGCACCAGAACCCGGGGAGTAGAGAACCAGCCCCAGCATTTT.

V usage is TRBV19 and J usage is TRBJ1-2, with D maybe TRBD1 (6 bases). Trimming pared 6 bases from V and 3 bases from J, leaving 11 bases between. Germline values: CDR1 LNHDA, CDR2 SQIVND (reference sequence). CDR3 length: 13 amino acids. CDR3 sequence reads: CASRTGTDYGYTF. CDR3 in DNA: TGTGCCAGTAGGACAGGTACGGACTATGGCTACACCTTC.